This TCR beta chain was found in a study of cytomegalovirus exposure and HLA in healthy donors. The overall study: For the roughly 400 genotyped donors, 81% fell within the Caucasian-associated ancestry cluster. General observations from the study: Among the sequence variants, a highly shared cluster was likely an artifact of sequencing.

Researchers ran the PCR with 60 Vbeta and 13 Jbeta primers. Only in-frame clones appear in the TCRdb table, and some are missing; sequencing was by immunoSEQ multiplex PCR. The sample consists of around 200,000 clones, around 76% of them appearing once. Details on this clone: Its antigen is as yet unknown.

The CDR3 length is 10 residues. Germline CDR1 SGHTS, CDR2 YDEGEE. Trimming stripped 3 bases from V and 11 bases from J, with 8 bases between. Sequenced sample: PBMCs. V usage is TRBV5-8 and J usage is TRBJ1-1, with unresolved D. The source of this sequence is a woman aged 25 to 39 in good health and CMV-seropositive. The CDR3 sequence is CASSSLGAFF. CDR3 DNA sequence: TGTGCCAGCAGCTCCCTCGGGGCTTTCTTT.